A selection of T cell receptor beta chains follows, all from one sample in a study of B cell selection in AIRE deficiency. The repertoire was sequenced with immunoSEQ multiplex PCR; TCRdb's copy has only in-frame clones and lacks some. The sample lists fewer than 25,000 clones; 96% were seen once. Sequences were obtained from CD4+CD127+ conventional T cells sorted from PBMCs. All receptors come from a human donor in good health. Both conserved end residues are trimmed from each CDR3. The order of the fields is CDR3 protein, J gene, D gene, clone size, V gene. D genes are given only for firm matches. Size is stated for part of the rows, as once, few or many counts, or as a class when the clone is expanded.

CDR3aa: ASSLGLARLNTGELF
j_gene: TRBJ2-2
d_gene: -
abundance: -
v_gene: TRBV13

CDR3aa: ASSRHGQEETQY
j_gene: TRBJ2-5
d_gene: TRBD1
abundance: -
v_gene: TRBV11-3

CDR3aa: ASSLTTEAF
j_gene: TRBJ1-1
d_gene: -
abundance: -
v_gene: TRBV7-9

CDR3aa: ASSGTQTGELF
j_gene: TRBJ2-2
d_gene: -
abundance: -
v_gene: TRBV6-1

CDR3aa: ASSEEADTEAF
j_gene: TRBJ1-1
d_gene: -
abundance: -
v_gene: TRBV6-4

CDR3aa: ASSLKVGNEAF
j_gene: TRBJ1-1
d_gene: -
abundance: -
v_gene: TRBV11-2

CDR3aa: ASSYRENYGYT
j_gene: TRBJ1-2
d_gene: -
abundance: -
v_gene: TRBV6-5

CDR3aa: AWSVLRTHTEAF
j_gene: TRBJ1-1
d_gene: -
abundance: -
v_gene: TRBV30

CDR3aa: ASSLIPIGGTSNQPQH
j_gene: TRBJ1-5
d_gene: -
abundance: -
v_gene: TRBV7-8

CDR3aa: ASSPSLGSMGNTEAF
j_gene: TRBJ1-1
d_gene: -
abundance: once
v_gene: TRBV18

CDR3aa: ATSRDVRGTETQY
j_gene: TRBJ2-5
d_gene: -
abundance: -
v_gene: TRBV15

CDR3aa: ASSLMDISGNTIY
j_gene: TRBJ1-3
d_gene: -
abundance: -
v_gene: TRBV5-1

CDR3aa: ASSLRVGQGQETQY
j_gene: TRBJ2-5
d_gene: TRBD1
abundance: -
v_gene: TRBV7-3

CDR3aa: ASSFGVYGYT
j_gene: TRBJ1-2
d_gene: -
abundance: -
v_gene: TRBV28

CDR3aa: ASSGDRYYEQY
j_gene: TRBJ2-7
d_gene: TRBD1
abundance: -
v_gene: TRBV2

CDR3aa: ASSSPDRGAISSYNEQF
j_gene: TRBJ2-1
d_gene: TRBD1
abundance: -
v_gene: TRBV23-1

CDR3aa: ASSLRGLGTYEQY
j_gene: TRBJ2-7
d_gene: -
abundance: -
v_gene: TRBV27

CDR3aa: ASSPFINNSPLH
j_gene: TRBJ1-6
d_gene: -
abundance: -
v_gene: TRBV7-9

CDR3aa: ASSPTGLNYNEQF
j_gene: TRBJ2-1
d_gene: TRBD1
abundance: -
v_gene: TRBV18

CDR3aa: ASRESPGLNYGYT
j_gene: TRBJ1-2
d_gene: -
abundance: -
v_gene: TRBV6-1

CDR3aa: ASSHTSGGGETQY
j_gene: TRBJ2-5
d_gene: TRBD2
abundance: -
v_gene: TRBV7-9

CDR3aa: AWSEQGQGVGSPLH
j_gene: TRBJ1-6
d_gene: TRBD1
abundance: -
v_gene: TRBV30

CDR3aa: ASSQASTGRNYGYT
j_gene: TRBJ1-2
d_gene: -
abundance: -
v_gene: TRBV4-3

CDR3aa: ASSLGAVGGTQY
j_gene: TRBJ2-5
d_gene: -
abundance: -
v_gene: TRBV7-2

CDR3aa: ASTQGNNNEQF
j_gene: TRBJ2-1
d_gene: -
abundance: -
v_gene: TRBV19

CDR3aa: ASSDFRGGSPLH
j_gene: TRBJ1-6
d_gene: -
abundance: -
v_gene: TRBV6-1

CDR3aa: AIREDGGNNQPQH
j_gene: TRBJ1-5
d_gene: -
abundance: -
v_gene: TRBV10-3

CDR3aa: ASSYTSGGLAYEQY
j_gene: TRBJ2-7
d_gene: TRBD2
abundance: -
v_gene: TRBV6-5

CDR3aa: ASSPSGTGTYEQY
j_gene: TRBJ2-7
d_gene: TRBD1
abundance: -
v_gene: TRBV28

CDR3aa: ASRSRGDTQY
j_gene: TRBJ2-3
d_gene: -
abundance: -
v_gene: TRBV19

CDR3aa: ASALGTGGGLNEKLF
j_gene: TRBJ1-4
d_gene: TRBD1
abundance: -
v_gene: TRBV12-5

CDR3aa: ASSPQTGHNTEAF
j_gene: TRBJ1-1
d_gene: -
abundance: -
v_gene: TRBV5-1

CDR3aa: ASSFGQGALGYT
j_gene: TRBJ1-2
d_gene: TRBD1
abundance: -
v_gene: TRBV6-5